This passage covers 25 T cell receptor beta chains from one sample sequenced in a study of blood T cell repertoires in COVID-19. Clones were read by immunoSEQ multiplex PCR, and TCRdb kept only the in-frame ones, dropping some. This table has roughly 120,000 clones, about two thirds appearing once. Source material: peripheral blood. The receptor source for this set is a human donor with acute or convalescent COVID-19. The donor label of this sample is uncertain.

This sequence joins TRBV7-9 and TRBJ1-5, with D perhaps matching TRBD1 (5 bases). This CDR3 contains 15 residues. Germline V gene data show CDR1 as SEHNR and CDR2 as FQNEAQ (reference sequence). V was shortened by 0 bases and J by 2 bases, with 8 bases between the two germline ends. The chain's CDR3 is CASSLAGGGNQPQHF. The CDR3 nucleotides are TGTGCCAGCAGCTTAGCCGGGGGAGGCAATCAGCCCCAGCATTTT. Based on the CDR3 plus reference TRBV7-9 and TRBJ1-5, the full variable domain is DTGVSQNPRHKITKRGQNVTFRCDPISEHNRLYWYRQTLGQGPEFLTYFQNEAQLEKSRLLSDRFSAERPKGSFSTLEIQRTEQGDSAMYLCASSLAGGGNQPQHFGDGTRLSIL.

V is TRBV7-2 and J is TRBJ2-5; weak D call: TRBD2 (5 bases). The CDR3 runs to 13 residues. The V and J ends lost 3 bases and 4 bases respectively, with 9 bases between them. Germline CDR1 SGHTA, CDR2 FQGNSA. The CDR3 region is CASSFGVGETQYF. For the CDR3, the DNA is TGTGCCAGCAGCTTCGGGGTCGGAGAGACCCAGTACTTC.

The chain uses TRBV13 and TRBJ1-2; 8 bases match TRBD1. The CDR3 consists of 15 residues. Germline V lookup: CDR1 PRHDT, CDR2 FYEKMQ (reference sequence). V lost 4 bases and J lost 5; bases outside the gene matches: 9. CDR3 region: CASSWTGKVGYGYTF. CDR3 nucleotide sequence: TGTGCCAGCAGCTGGACAGGGAAGGTCGGGTATGGCTACACCTTC. Looking up the rest from reference TRBV13 and TRBJ1-2 gives the full variable domain: AAGVIQSPRHLIKEKRETATLKCYPIPRHDTVYWYQQGPGQDPQFLISFYEKMQSDKGSIPDRFSAQQFSDYHSELNMSSLELGDSALYFCASSWTGKVGYGYTFGSGTRLTVV.

J is TRBJ1-4 and V is TRBV5-4; D unresolved. This CDR3 region has 13 residues. Germline values: CDR1 SGHNT, CDR2 YYREEE (reference sequence). V was cut by 0 bases and J by 8 bases, with 8 bases left in between. The CDR3 DNA reads as TGTGCCAGCAGCTTGGCCGGAGTAGAAAAACTGTTTTTT. Translating gives CASSLAGVEKLFF.

CDR3 amino acids: CASSLKGWGGQFF. CDR3 DNA: TGTGCCAGCAGCCTAAAAGGTTGGGGAGGGCAGTTCTTC. The gene calls are TRBV13 and TRBJ2-1; possible D gene TRBD2, 6 bases. V lost 5 bases to trimming and J lost 12 bases, with 17 bases between them. Germline V gene sequence: CDR1 PRHDT, CDR2 FYEKMQ (reference sequence). The CDR3 is 13 amino acids.

A few counts support this clone. The J gene is TRBJ1-2, the V gene TRBV7-8, with D maybe TRBD1 (5 bases). Trimming shortened V by 0 bases and J by 6 bases, and 11 bases separated the two germline ends. Germline V gene lookup returns CDR1 SGHVS and CDR2 FQNEAQ. This CDR3 comprises 14 residues. In DNA, the CDR3 is TGTGCCAGCAGCTTAGCGCTTTCAGGGAATGGCTACACCTTC. Translation gives CASSLALSGNGYTF.

The chain employs TRBV13 and TRBJ2-1; TRBD1 matches 9 bases. Germline assignment: CDR1 PRHDT and CDR2 FYEKMQ (reference sequence). The CDR3 loop spans 14 amino acids. V lost 1 base and J lost 7; bases outside the gene matches: 2. The CDR3 here is CASSLADRGNEQFF. Written as DNA, the CDR3 is TGTGCCAGCAGCTTAGCAGACAGGGGGAATGAGCAGTTCTTC.

The chain is built from TRBV7-6 and TRBJ1-1; TRBD1 might be the D (5 bases). Trimming shortened V by 5 bases and J by 5 bases, and 18 bases separated the two germline ends. The CDR3 totals 15 residues. Germline loops: CDR1 SGHVS, CDR2 FNYEAQ. CDR3 loop: CASSQIGAPWTEAFF. As DNA, the CDR3 is TGTGCCAGCAGCCAGATAGGGGCGCCGTGGACTGAAGCTTTCTTT.

This chain connects TRBV7-9 to TRBJ2-1, with a possible D match to TRBD2 (6 bases). The CDR3 totals 13 residues. The V and J ends lost 1 base and 9 bases respectively, with 10 bases between them. Per germline, CDR1 SEHNR and CDR2 FQNEAQ (reference sequence). CDR3 loop: CASSLVWEVEQFF. The DNA of the CDR3 is TGTGCCAGCAGCTTAGTTTGGGAGGTTGAGCAGTTCTTC.

This clone was detected only a few times. The V gene is TRBV6-6, the J gene TRBJ1-4, with 8 bases lining up with TRBD1. The CDR3 has 15 residues. CDR1 is MNHNY and CDR2 is SVGAGI in the germline V gene (reference sequence). V lost 5 bases to trimming and J lost 6 bases; unmatched junction nucleotides: 8. The CDR3 DNA is TGTGCCAGCAGTAAACCGGGACAGGACTATGAAAAACTGTTTTTT. Translated, it gives CASSKPGQDYEKLFF.

There are a few counts of this clone. This chain uses TRBV2 with TRBJ1-5, with 7 bases that match TRBD1. The germline gives CDR1 SNHLY, CDR2 FYNNEI. With 7 bases clipped from V and 2 bases from J, the junction kept 5 bases outside the gene matches. The CDR3 runs 14 residues. DNA of the CDR3: TGTGCCAGCACCACAGGGGACGGCAATCAGCCCCAGCATTTT. It is translated as CASTTGDGNQPQHF. Full variable domain (remainder filled in from reference TRBV2 and TRBJ1-5): EPEVTQTPSHQVTQMGQEVILRCVPISNHLYFYWYRQILGQKVEFLVSFYNNEISEKSEIFDDQFSVERPDGSNFTLKIRSTKLEDSAMYFCASTTGDGNQPQHFGDGTRLSIL.

The V and J genes are TRBV10-2 and TRBJ2-7; possible D gene TRBD2, 5 bases. Deletions cut 8 bases from V and 6 bases from J, with 20 bases between. Germline V CDR1 and CDR2: WSHSY, SAAADI. The CDR3 loop spans 14 amino acids. CDR3 nucleotide sequence: TGCGCCAGCTCCATGGGCGGGTTACCCTCCGAGCAGTACGTC. Protein product: CASSMGGLPSEQYV.

This chain joins TRBV9 and TRBJ2-3, with TRBD2 identical over 15 bases. Per germline, CDR1 SGDLS and CDR2 YYNGEE. This CDR3 has 17 amino acids. With 3 bases clipped from V and 3 bases from J, the junction kept 5 bases outside the gene matches. The CDR3 protein is CASSARGTSGGTDTQYF. The CDR3, as DNA: TGTGCCAGCAGCGCGAGAGGGACTAGCGGGGGGACAGATACGCAGTATTTT.

V is TRBV3-1 (or the pseudogene TRBV3-2) and J is TRBJ2-1; 8 bases are shared with TRBD1. This CDR3 has 15 amino acids. Germline-derived CDR1 and CDR2 are LGHDT and YNNKEL (reference sequence). J was trimmed by 3 bases and V by 6 bases; bases with no gene match: 7. Written as DNA, the CDR3 is TGTGCCAGCAGTGTGACAGGGGTCTTCTACAATGAGCAGTTCTTC. This translates into CASSVTGVFYNEQFF.

The J gene is TRBJ2-2, the V gene TRBV24-1; D uncertain. The CDR3 runs 15 residues. In germline, CDR1 is KGHDR, CDR2 SFDVKD. V was pared by 1 base and J by 1 base, with 6 bases between. The CDR3 here is CATSDFGRNTGELFF. The CDR3 bases are TGTGCCACCAGTGATTTTGGCAGGAACACCGGGGAGCTGTTTTTT.

The genes are TRBV5-1 and TRBJ2-3; TRBD1 matches 7 bases. V trimming: 0 bases; J trimming: 2 bases; junction bases outside the gene matches: 3. The CDR3 totals 15 residues. Germline V CDR1 and CDR2: SGHRS, YFSETQ. In nucleotides, the CDR3 is TGCGCCAGCAGCTTGGGGACAGGCTTCACAGATACGCAGTATTTT. It yields the protein CASSLGTGFTDTQYF.

In its sample, this clone was seen many times. The chain employs TRBV30 and TRBJ2-7; D remains ambiguous. The V end lost 0 bases, the J end lost 4 bases, and 10 bases lay between the germline ends. The CDR3 has 13 residues. Germline V lookup: CDR1 GTSNPN, CDR2 SVGIG (reference sequence). CDR3 coding DNA: TGTGCCTGGAGTGTCGGTCTTGAGTACGAGCAGTACTTC. Residues: CAWSVGLEYEQYF.

This chain uses TRBV6-1 with TRBJ2-7; tentatively, D is TRBD2 (5 bases). There are 15 residues in the CDR3. V gave up 2 bases and J gave up 0 bases, with 11 bases separating them. Germline V lookup: CDR1 MNHNS, CDR2 SASEGT. The chain's CDR3 is CASSERTPSSYEQYF. For the CDR3, the DNA is TGTGCCAGCAGTGAAAGGACTCCGAGCTCCTACGAGCAGTACTTC.

The chain links TRBV9 to TRBJ2-3; no clear D gene. V was trimmed by 4 bases and J by 6 bases, leaving 12 bases between them. Germline CDR1 and CDR2: SGDLS and YYNGEE. The CDR3 is made up of 13 amino acids. CDR3 sequence: CASSSNPRDTQYF. The DNA of the CDR3 is TGTGCCAGCAGCTCAAACCCCAGGGATACGCAGTATTTT.

The V call is TRBV6-5, the J call TRBJ1-2; D unclear. The CDR3 length is 14 residues. V was cut by 0 bases and J by 2 bases, with 7 bases left in between. CDR1 and CDR2 from the germline V gene are MNHEY and SVGAGI. The chain's CDR3 is CASSYSGTNYGYTF. CDR3 sequence (DNA): TGTGCCAGCAGTTACTCGGGCACAAACTATGGCTACACCTTC.

The V call is TRBV24-1, the J call TRBJ1-2; TRBD1 matches 9 bases. With V trimmed by 9 bases and J by 8 bases, 6 bases remained unmatched. This CDR3 contains 12 residues. CDR1 is KGHDR and CDR2 is SFDVKD in the germline V gene. The CDR3 DNA is TGTGCCACCGGGGGACAGGGCCTGGGCTACACCTTC. Translation: CATGGQGLGYTF.

CDR3 in amino acids: CASSEGVDTGELFF. In nucleotides, the CDR3 is TGCGCCAGCTCAGAGGGGGTGGACACCGGGGAGCTGTTTTTT. The J gene is TRBJ2-2, the V gene TRBV5-1, with a weak D call TRBD1 (6 bases). The CDR3 covers 14 residues. V was cut by 7 bases and J by 3 bases, with 13 bases left in between. Looked up from germline, CDR1 is SGHRS and CDR2 is YFSETQ.

V and J are TRBV12-3 or TRBV12-4 and TRBJ2-7; D remains ambiguous. V was clipped by 2 bases and J by 6 bases, with 11 bases between them. This CDR3 is 13 amino acids long. The CDR3 spells CASSLNSFGEQYF. The DNA for the CDR3 is TGTGCCAGCAGTTTAAACAGCTTTGGCGAGCAGTACTTC.

This chain links TRBV5-1 with TRBJ2-2; D gene unclear. The CDR3 extends over 14 amino acids. The V end lost 0 bases, the J end lost 5 bases, and 8 bases lay between the germline ends. The germline V gene encodes CDR1 SGHRS and CDR2 YFSETQ. The CDR3 sequence is CASSLAGSTGELFF. The CDR3 DNA reads as TGCGCCAGCAGCTTGGCCGGTTCGACCGGGGAGCTGTTTTTT.

The J gene is TRBJ2-1, the V gene TRBV12-5, with D perhaps TRBD2 (6 bases). Germline values: CDR1 LGHNT, CDR2 FRNRAP. The ends were cut back, 8 bases at V and 1 base at J, with 9 bases in the middle. The CDR3 covers 13 residues. Written as DNA, the CDR3 is TGTGCTAGTCGGGGGACTTCCTACAATGAGCAGTTCTTC. Its protein product is CASRGTSYNEQFF.